Here is one TCR beta chain with its context. Its antigen is unidentified. The length of the CDR3 is 10 residues. V lost 4 bases and J lost 9, with 4 bases in between. Looked up from germline, CDR1 is SNHLY and CDR2 is FYNNEI. RNA extraction gave at least 5 micrograms of total RNA per sample. The data stem from a study of blood T cells in healthy people across ages. Next came a second PCR, run for about 6 to 12 cycles, which used a sample-barcoded 5' primer along with a J-beta primer mix. The template-switch adaptor was a 5' adaptor with 12 random nucleotides. It tagged each cDNA molecule. Using its own MiXCR run on the 5' RACE reads, TCRdb lists one record per CDR3 protein. The sample contains about 1.4 million distinct CDR3 sequences, roughly 64% of which appear only once. Study results and limitations: Donor CMV infection status was unknown, possibly confounding age-related changes in expanded clonotypes.

Sequencing was carried out using blood. The TCR comes from a man between 18 and 35 years old in good health. The chain uses TRBV2 and TRBJ2-1; D unclear. For the CDR3, the DNA is TGTGCCAGCAGTGTGAGTGAGCAGTTCTTC. Protein product: CASSVSEQFF.